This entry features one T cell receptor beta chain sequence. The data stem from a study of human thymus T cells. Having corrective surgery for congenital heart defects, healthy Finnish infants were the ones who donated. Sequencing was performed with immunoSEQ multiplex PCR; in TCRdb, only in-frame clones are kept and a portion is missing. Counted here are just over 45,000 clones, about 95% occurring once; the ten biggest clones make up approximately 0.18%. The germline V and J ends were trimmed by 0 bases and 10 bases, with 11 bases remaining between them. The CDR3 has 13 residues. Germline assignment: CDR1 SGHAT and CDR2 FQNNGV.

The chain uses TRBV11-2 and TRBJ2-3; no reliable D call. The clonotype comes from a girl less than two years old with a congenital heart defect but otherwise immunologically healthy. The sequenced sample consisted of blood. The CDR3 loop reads CASSLELLRPQYF. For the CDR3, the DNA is TGTGCCAGCAGCTTAGAACTGTTACGGCCGCAGTATTTT.